The clone carrying this T cell receptor (beta chain) was counted only a few times. No antigen is known for it. V lost 3 bases, J lost 2 bases, and 10 bases stayed unmatched. Germline CDR1 and CDR2: DFQATT and SNEGSKA (reference sequence). This CDR3 region has 15 residues. Healthy Caucasians made up all donors. The source of the sample is a study of identical twins. Study-level points and caveats: A partial confounding effect on zero-insertion analyses could come from invariant MAIT and iNKT cells.

Unique molecular identifiers were present on the cDNA, and a universal primer site came from template switching. Via MiXCR, TCRdb re-called the 5' RACE reads, giving one row per CDR3 protein. The sample records some 250,000 distinct CDR3 sequences, 10% to 15% being singletons. These data were also reused for a study on yellow fever vaccine responses in identical twins.

This chain links TRBV20-1 with TRBJ2-7, with 7 positions matching TRBD2. The material sequenced was memory (CD45RO+) T cells sorted from blood. The sequence was obtained from a young woman in good health. CDR3 in amino acids: CSASPQSGGPYEQYF. CDR3 DNA sequence: TGCAGTGCTAGCCCCCAATCGGGGGGACCCTACGAGCAGTACTTC.